Listed below are T cell receptor beta chains from one sample, sequenced in a study of shared clonotypes between healthy human individuals. Here immunoSEQ multiplex PCR was the method, and the copy in TCRdb shows in-frame clones only, minus some. The sample lists millions of clones, over 85% occurring once. Material: naive CD4+ T cells from PBMCs. The receptor source for this set is a young man in good health. Some clones in this sample may be carry-over from other donors' samples. The CDR3 runs from the conserved cysteine through the conserved F or W. Expanded clones are given a class, and other clones once, few, many or no size at all.

CDR3 protein | J gene | clone size | V gene
CASRSGILYGYTF | TRBJ1-2 | once | TRBV28
CATSPMDQDPYNEQFF | TRBJ2-1 | . | TRBV15
CASSTGQPPGGYTF | TRBJ1-2 | . | TRBV5-1
CASSLKGPSTDTQYF | TRBJ2-3 | . | TRBV28
CASSRDWTKGHGYTF | TRBJ1-2 | . | TRBV19
CASSLWDRGSTDTQYF | TRBJ2-3 | . | TRBV5-1
CASSWTRTTGELFF | TRBJ2-2 | . | TRBV7-8
CASSEGTSSGANVLTF | TRBJ2-6 | . | TRBV10-1
CASSRSGRDYEQYF | TRBJ2-7 | . | TRBV18
CASSRIAGGYYEQYF | TRBJ2-7 | . | TRBV4-2
CASSLEWGGRNTEAFF | TRBJ1-1 | . | TRBV5-1
CASTRFGGAANYGYTF | TRBJ1-2 | . | TRBV28
CASSLDLAEYTDTQYF | TRBJ2-3 | . | TRBV11-2
CASSLAQSVGGYTF | TRBJ1-2 | . | TRBV28
CASSLRDRGSEAFF | TRBJ1-1 | . | TRBV7-9
CASSFTIETDTQYF | TRBJ2-3 | . | TRBV5-1
CASSQLPGPSSYEQYF | TRBJ2-7 | once | TRBV18
CASSQVASSGTNTGELFF | TRBJ2-2 | . | TRBV4-2
CASSQTLGSEQFF | TRBJ2-1 | once | TRBV7-9
CASRKNPGQIPYEQYF | TRBJ2-7 | . | TRBV5-6
CASSLDRLVGYEQYF | TRBJ2-7 | . | TRBV11-3
CASSSPGSGTDTQYF | TRBJ2-3 | . | TRBV28
CASSYLAGVDTQYF | TRBJ2-3 | . | TRBV5-1
CASSQGTGLEGYGYTF | TRBJ1-2 | . | TRBV27
CASSLGGNYQPQHF | TRBJ1-5 | . | TRBV6-6
CASSLYQRGPETQYF | TRBJ2-5 | . | TRBV28
CASSLAGTTDTQYF | TRBJ2-3 | few | TRBV28
CASSPDKNSYNEQFF | TRBJ2-1 | . | TRBV5-6